This T cell receptor (beta chain) was profiled in a study of cytomegalovirus exposure and HLA in healthy donors (dated by TCRdb to the late 2010s). For context, the study as a whole: In an earlier analysis of roughly 500 of the donors, around 290 Gb of sequence data and just under 120 million unique TCR beta sequences from 150 million to 200 million T cells were reported. Roughly 290 gigabases of sequencing data and approximately 91 million unique TCR sequences made up an early release that covered approximately 650 HLA-typed donors. The genetic ancestry cluster associated with self-reported Caucasian donors included 70% to 85% of the roughly 380 genotyped donors. The study was designed to test whether signatures of past pathogen exposure could be identified by cataloging public T cell receptors. Using immunosequencing, the study profiled T cell repertoires from fewer than 700 subjects and related those repertoires to cytomegalovirus serostatus. Along with the approximately 620-subject first cohort, a separate validation cohort of over a hundred different subjects was used. To predict cytomegalovirus infection status, the study combined high-throughput TCR immunosequencing, statistical association of individual TCRs with disease status, and machine learning. A later analysis re-analyzed previously published TCR beta repertoires from approximately 670 donors and added high-resolution HLA genotyping to study TCR occurrence patterns. In the later analysis, no new phenotypic data were used to find candidate immune exposures; instead, reliance was placed on TCR beta sequences and their occurrence across donors. An earlier analysis of 587 of the donors used high-throughput TCR beta sequencing to judge whether each TCR beta V gene segment behaved as functional or pseudogenic. Donor age, sex, ethnicity and CMV serostatus were compiled together with the repertoire data. Genome-wide SNP genotypes for about 55% of the 666 donors were used in a later genetic analysis, which treated that subset as a discovery cohort. All discovery cohort repertoires had been generated using a single sequencing platform. Class I and class II HLA loci were covered by the typing at four-digit resolution. The number of typed donors differed by locus: about 629-640 for A, B, C, DRB1 and DQB1; some 540 for DQA1; some 590 for DPA1; and roughly 470 for DPB1. Roughly five DR-DQ haplotypes were handled as single units for association and clustering because linkage in the cohort was strong. On average, roughly 200,000 unique TCR beta nucleotide sequences were sequenced per donor among 398 genotyped donors of the cohort, with roughly 18% of those sequences being non-productive.

Notes on this clone: The antigen it binds to is not known. The sample holds no much larger clone one base away, and base qualities are not on file.

Cut back by 2 bases and 5 bases, the V and J ends lie 17 bases apart. CDR1 MGHRA and CDR2 YSYEKL are derived from the germline V gene. The cysteine opens and the phenylalanine closes a CDR3 of 16 amino acids. The DNA shown is the 48-base CDR3, in frame from base 1. Study-wide conclusions, independent of this receptor: According to a later genetic analysis, donors in an Asian-associated ancestry cluster had fewer N-insertions in productive TCRs than the approximately 650-donor mean. In vitro tests confirmed that a few of the cytomegalovirus-associated TCR beta chains recognize cytomegalovirus antigens. A cluster of highly shared sequence variants was judged likely to be a technical artifact of the sequencing pipeline. The only immune exposure information available for the cohort was CMV serostatus. Compared with equally common non-associated chains, HLA-associated TCR beta chains in a later analysis were more clonally expanded and had lower generation probabilities. Because counts were too low, about 17 rarely observed V segments, including chromosome 9 orphons, were excluded from the earlier analysis of several hundred of the donors. In a later analysis, the rate of TCR association differed among HLA loci, with DRB1 alleles having the most associated TCRs and HLA-C alleles having the fewest. Sequencing depth was assumed to be roughly uniform across donors in the presence/absence analyses, though that assumption may not hold. Across donors, most TCR sequences were observed very rarely, whereas some public TCRs were present in many individuals. Cytomegalovirus status was reported to be diagnosed by the classifier with high specificity and sensitivity in both the original and validation cohorts. In an earlier analysis of about 600 of the donors, most TCR beta V segments appeared in productive rearrangements about 87% or about 30% of the time, broadly matching IMGT annotations. When HLA alleles, especially DR and DQ, strongly co-occurred, attributing TCR associations to individual alleles was difficult. A further reported finding was that TCR beta sequences accurately predicted the HLA-A and HLA-B alleles for most subjects in the first cohort. A later genetic analysis associated a missense DCLRE1C variant with V-gene and J-gene trimming of TCR beta chains, and an independent cohort replicated the association. In a later analysis, most CMV-associated TCR beta chains were found to appear HLA-restricted, with HLA associations seemingly driven largely by CMV exposure. Linkage disequilibrium might explain the correlated functional status among segregating V segments, but an unknown experimental factor could not be excluded. In the study, approximately 150 TCR beta chains were listed as associated with cytomegalovirus. According to the authors, the approach could potentially be generalized to other disease states and immunological phenotypes. This cohort had only TCR beta chains sequenced, and the lack of alpha or paired-chain data limited which features could be detected. Specific HLA alleles were associated with some 15,000 TCR beta sequences at a false discovery rate of 0.05 in a later analysis. Several of the top co-occurrence clusters appeared to be linked to parvovirus B19, influenza, CMV and Epstein-Barr virus, according to a later analysis. Because the 87-base-pair reads could not distinguish some IMGT-functional V segments, including TRBV6-2 and TRBV6-3, those segments were excluded. Because HLA typing was unavailable for some donors at each locus, only the typed subset was used in association tests.

The library was made by the immunoSEQ multiplex PCR assay. For the multiplex PCR, a mixture combining 60 forward primers for TCR Vbeta segments and 13 reverse primers for TCR Jbeta segments was used. A multiplex PCR assay on genomic DNA amplified the CDR3 region of rearranged TCR beta genes. The Illumina HiSeq System was used to sequence the amplified TCR beta libraries as 87-base-pair reads. Regarding the original processing steps: Across the 670 or so repertoires, a later analysis counted roughly 84 million unique TCR beta chains, roughly 11 million of which were shared by at least two donors. To remove PCR and sequencing errors, raw reads were error-corrected and collapsed into unique sequences using a nearest-neighbor algorithm that merged closely related sequences. V, D and J gene segments were assigned by aligning CDR3 sequences to IMGT reference sequences. For a sequence to be retained, at least a six-nucleotide match to both a V gene segment and a J gene segment was required. A rearrangement counted as productive if the CDR3 had no stop codons and remained in frame with V and J, and every other rearrangement counted as non-productive. CDR3 was defined by IMGT convention, running from the second conserved V-encoded cysteine to the conserved J-encoded phenylalanine. The earlier analysis of about 500 of the donors excluded sequences that lacked an unambiguous match to a single V gene segment. An earlier analysis of several hundred of the donors called V segments functional above 56.7% productive rearrangements and segregating when the between-donor standard deviation exceeded 5%. To diagnose cytomegalovirus status from the catalog of TCR beta chain sequences, a statistical classification framework was built. V and J gene assignment, in a later analysis, came from comparing TCR nucleotide sequences with IMGT/GENE-DB human TR gene sequences. A later analysis assigned CDR3 sequences and most-parsimonious VDJ recombination scenarios with the TCRdist pipeline. In a later analysis, each TCR beta chain was defined by its CDR3 amino acid sequence together with its V-gene family, and reads without a unique V-gene family were excluded. A later analysis removed nearly 600 highly shared, low-generation-probability nucleotide sequences to deal with suspected cross-contamination and a sequencing artifact. A later analysis calculated a clonal expansion index for each public chain from normalized within-repertoire ranks of inferred template counts. Generation probabilities in a later analysis came from a VDJ recombination model fitted to out-of-frame rearrangements, and those results were checked against IGoR. In a later analysis, TCR-TCR, TCR-HLA and TCR-CMV co-occurrence was scored with hypergeometric tests, and a repertoire-size bias correction was applied to TCR pairs. False discovery rates were estimated in a later analysis by permuting HLA or CMV assignments 20 times. A later analysis grouped co-occurring TCRs with DBSCAN, adding TCRdist sequence similarity when clustering within HLA-allele-positive subsets. For co-occurrence clustering, repertoires with fewer than 30,000 or more than 120,000 public chains were excluded, along with about five repertoires with anomalous nucleotide sharing. TCRdb's version of the immuneACCESS table is confined to in-frame rearrangements and falls short of the full clone set. An unresolved V gene accounts for under half of the shortfall where checked; the remainder is of unknown origin. That table furnishes V, J and clone size, whereas the DNA furnished D and trimming. Present in this sample are roughly 100,000 clones, around 70% of which were seen just once. The leading ten clones occupy roughly 1.2% of the sample.

The cohort comprised 710 or so healthy bone marrow donors. At the time of sampling, all cohort members were nominally healthy, though unrecorded immune exposures were likely present. The donor was CMV seronegative and belonged to the group of 352 seronegative cohort members. A peripheral blood sample was provided by each donor, and peripheral blood mononuclear cells were used for TCR beta sequencing. Genomic DNA extraction from the blood cell samples was performed with the Qiagen DNeasy Blood Extraction Kit. The chain joins TRBV4-1 to TRBJ2-3, with the D gene uncertain. The receptor's source is a man in his forties in good health and CMV-seronegative. Sequencing was performed on PBMCs. The CDR3 region: CASSQPTPSPVDTQYF. The DNA sequence is as follows: TGCGCCAGCAGCCAACCCACCCCATCACCGGTAGATACGCAGTATTTT.